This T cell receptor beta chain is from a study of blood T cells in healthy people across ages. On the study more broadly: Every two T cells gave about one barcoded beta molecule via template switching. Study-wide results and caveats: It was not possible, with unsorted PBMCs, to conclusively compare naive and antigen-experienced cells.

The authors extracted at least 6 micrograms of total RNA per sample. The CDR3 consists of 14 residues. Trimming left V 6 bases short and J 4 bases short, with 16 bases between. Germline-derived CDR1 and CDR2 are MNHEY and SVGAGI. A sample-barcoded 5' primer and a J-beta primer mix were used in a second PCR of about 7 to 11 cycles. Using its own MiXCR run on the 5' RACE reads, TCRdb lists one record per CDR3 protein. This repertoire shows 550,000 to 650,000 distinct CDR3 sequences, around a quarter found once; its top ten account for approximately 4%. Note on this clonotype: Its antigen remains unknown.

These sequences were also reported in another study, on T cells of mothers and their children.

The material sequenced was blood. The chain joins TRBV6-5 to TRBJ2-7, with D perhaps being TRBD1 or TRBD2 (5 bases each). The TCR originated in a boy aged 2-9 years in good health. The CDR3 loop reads CASSPGRSYYEQYF. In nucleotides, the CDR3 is TGTGCCAGCAGCCCGGGACGGTCCTATTACGAGCAGTACTTC.